A single sample is the source of the 19 T cell receptor beta chains below, sequenced in a study of T cells after posttransplantation cyclophosphamide. Here immunoSEQ multiplex PCR was the method, and the copy in TCRdb shows in-frame clones only, minus some. The table has around 43,000 clones, 92% seen once. Specimen: PBMCs. Receptors were obtained from a woman in her fifties or sixties in good health and a related stem cell transplant donor.

The V and J genes are TRBV19 and TRBJ2-6, with TRBD2 matching over 7 bases. Trimming took 2 bases from V and 2 from J; bases not matched to a gene: 0. The CDR3 runs to 15 residues. The germline CDR1 and CDR2 sequences are LNHDA and SQIVND (reference sequence). In DNA, the CDR3 is TGTGCCAGTAGTATACGGGGGGCTGGGGCCAACGTCCTGACTTTC. Translation gives CASSIRGAGANVLTF.

The chain recombines TRBV29-1 with TRBJ2-7; no definite D call. The CDR3 is made up of 11 amino acids. Per the germline V gene, CDR1 is SQVTM and CDR2 is ANQGSEA. The V end lost 5 bases, the J end lost 6 bases, and 11 bases lay between the germline ends. This CDR3 is CSVRGPGEQYF. CDR3 bases: TGCAGCGTTCGAGGTCCGGGCGAGCAGTACTTC.

The gene calls are TRBV28 and TRBJ1-2, with D hard to call. Trimming stripped 6 bases from V and 3 bases from J, with 14 bases between. Per the germline V gene, CDR1 is MDHEN and CDR2 is SYDVKM. The CDR3 is made up of 14 amino acids. CDR3 nucleotides: TGTGCCAGCAGCTCCCCGGGAGGGCACTATGGCTACACCTTC. It specifies CASSSPGGHYGYTF.

The chain recombines TRBV11-2 with TRBJ2-7; TRBD2 matches at 8 bases. V lost 5 bases and J lost 2; bases outside the gene matches: 11. The CDR3 runs 16 residues. Germline lookup yields CDR1 SGHAT and CDR2 FQNNGV. The DNA of the CDR3 is TGTGCCAGCAGCAAGTATTACGCGGGGGGAACCTACGAGCAGTACTTC. It is translated as CASSKYYAGGTYEQYF. The variable domain in full, completed from reference TRBV11-2 and TRBJ2-7, reads EAGVAQSPRYKIIEKRQSVAFWCNPISGHATLYWYQQILGQGPKLLIQFQNNGVVDDSQLPKDRFSAERLKGVDSTLKIQPAKLEDSAVYLCASSKYYAGGTYEQYFGPGTRLTVT.

The genes are TRBV6-5 and TRBJ1-4; 8 bases match TRBD1. Germline V CDR1 and CDR2: MNHEY, SVGAGI. This CDR3 spans 16 amino acids. Germline trimming cut 2 bases from V and 8 bases from J; bases unmatched to any gene: 10. The CDR3 protein is CASSYGGTGGGEKLFF. In DNA form, the CDR3 reads TGTGCCAGCAGTTACGGGGGGACAGGCGGTGGGGAAAAACTGTTTTTT.

The chain employs TRBV5-1 and TRBJ2-1; 8 bases match TRBD2. The V gene end was trimmed by 0 bases and the J gene end by 5 bases; junction bases not matched to a gene: 10. The V gene's germline CDR1 is SGHRS and CDR2 YFSETQ. CDR3 length equals 17 residues. CDR3 nucleotide sequence: TGCGCCAGCAGCTTGGGGCGGGGGGCCATTACTAACAATGAGCAGTTCTTC. Protein: CASSLGRGAITNNEQFF.

The CDR3 DNA reads TGTGCCACCCACAGTTGGCCCCCGACCACGGCTAACTATGGCTACACCTTC. Protein sequence: CATHSWPPTTANYGYTF. The V gene is TRBV28, the J gene TRBJ1-2; D not resolved. Germline V gene sequence: CDR1 MDHEN, CDR2 SYDVKM. This CDR3 region has 17 residues. V lost 10 bases and J 0 bases, leaving 24 bases between the germline ends.

Written as DNA, the CDR3 is TGTGCCAGCAACCGAGCAGGGACAGGGAACCAGCCCCAGCATTTT. It is translated as CASNRAGTGNQPQHF. The genes are TRBV9 and TRBJ1-5; 9 nucleotides align to TRBD1. Trimming removed 6 bases from V and 7 bases from J; junction bases left unmatched: 11. The CDR3 has 15 amino acids. Germline lookup yields CDR1 SGDLS and CDR2 YYNGEE.

The chain joins TRBV5-1 to TRBJ1-5; weak D call: TRBD1 (5 bases). This CDR3 region has 14 residues. Germline V gene data show CDR1 as SGHRS and CDR2 as YFSETQ. V was shortened by 7 bases and J by 4 bases, with 15 bases between the two germline ends. The CDR3, as DNA: TGCGCCAGCTATTTACAGGTTCCGAATCAGCCCCAGCATTTT. Its protein is CASYLQVPNQPQHF.

This chain links TRBV14 with TRBJ2-7; TRBD1 agrees at 8 bases. Losses at the gene ends were 4 bases for V and 1 base for J; bases not matched to a gene: 6. The length of the CDR3 is 15 residues. The germline V gene has CDR1 SGHDN and CDR2 FVKESK. CDR3 in DNA: TGTGCCAGCAGCCCAGGACAGGGAGTATCCTACGAGCAGTACTTC. Its translation is CASSPGQGVSYEQYF.

The chain has TRBV18 and TRBJ1-5, with a possible D match to TRBD1 (5 bases). CDR1 and CDR2 (germline): KGHSH, LQKENI. Trimming left V 3 bases short and J 0 bases short, with 9 bases between. The CDR3 loop spans 15 amino acids. CDR3 in DNA: TGTGCCAGCTCACCCGACAGTTATAGCAATCAGCCCCAGCATTTT. Translating it yields CASSPDSYSNQPQHF.

The chain is built from TRBV28 and TRBJ1-1; D gene uncertain. This CDR3 is 14 amino acids long. The V gene's germline CDR1 is MDHEN and CDR2 SYDVKM. V shed 5 bases and J shed 0 bases, with 10 bases lying between them. The CDR3 protein is CASSPLSLNTEAFF. CDR3 DNA sequence: TGTGCCAGCAGTCCACTATCCCTGAACACTGAAGCTTTCTTT.

The chain employs TRBV28 and TRBJ2-2; D call uncertain. This CDR3 has 15 amino acids. V was clipped by 5 bases and J by 4 bases, with 14 bases between them. Looked up from germline, CDR1 is MDHEN and CDR2 is SYDVKM. The CDR3 region is CASSTIGWSTGELFF. The CDR3 DNA reads as TGTGCCAGCAGTACTATTGGTTGGAGCACCGGGGAGCTGTTTTTT.

The chain uses TRBV5-1 and TRBJ2-7; tentative D call: TRBD1 (5 bases). Looked up from germline, CDR1 is SGHRS and CDR2 is YFSETQ. V lost 1 base to trimming and J lost 3 bases, with 11 bases between them. The CDR3 extends over 14 amino acids. Here the CDR3 reads CASSLWSGNYEQYF. In nucleotides, the CDR3 is TGCGCCAGCAGCTTGTGGTCAGGGAACTACGAGCAGTACTTC. Full variable domain (missing parts from reference TRBV5-1 and TRBJ2-7): KAGVTQTPRYLIKTRGQQVTLSCSPISGHRSVSWYQQTPGQGLQFLFEYFSETQRNKGNFPGRFSGRQFSNSRSEMNVSTLELGDSALYLCASSLWSGNYEQYFGPGTRLTVT.

This sequence joins TRBV19 and TRBJ1-1; unclear D gene. Per the germline V gene, CDR1 is LNHDA and CDR2 is SQIVND (reference sequence). There are 13 residues in the CDR3. The V and J ends lost 1 base and 7 bases respectively, with 10 bases between them. The DNA for the CDR3 is TGTGCCAGTAGTATAGGGGTAGGGAGTGAAGCTTTCTTT. This sequence encodes CASSIGVGSEAFF.

The count of this clone is one. CDR3 sequence reads: CASSYGTGGYGYTF. As DNA, the CDR3 is TGTGCCAGCAGTTACGGGACAGGGGGCTATGGCTACACCTTC. The chain links TRBV6-5 to TRBJ1-2; the match to TRBD1 covers 11 bases. Germline V gene data show CDR1 as MNHEY and CDR2 as SVGAGI. Germline trimming cut 2 bases from V and 4 bases from J; bases unmatched to any gene: 0. The CDR3 has 14 amino acids.

This chain connects TRBV7-9 to TRBJ2-1, with 9 nucleotides matching TRBD1. The junction had 8 bases not matched to a gene; V was cut back by 5 bases and J by 6 bases. Per the germline V gene, CDR1 is SEHNR and CDR2 is FQNEAQ (reference sequence). This CDR3 comprises 15 residues. Here the CDR3 reads CASSQTTGGFNEQFF. CDR3 nucleotide sequence: TGTGCCAGCAGCCAGACGACAGGGGGATTCAATGAGCAGTTCTTC.

The chain joins TRBV10-1 to TRBJ2-1; tentative D call: TRBD1 (6 bases). In germline, CDR1 is WNHNN, CDR2 SYGVQD (reference sequence). The ends were cut back, 2 bases at V and 0 bases at J, with 8 bases in the middle. The CDR3 extends over 15 amino acids. The CDR3 protein is CASSERGSSYNEQFF. As DNA, the CDR3 is TGCGCCAGCAGTGAGAGGGGGAGCTCCTACAATGAGCAGTTCTTC.

The rearrangement uses TRBV6-5 and TRBJ2-3; TRBD1 aligns across 7 bases. The germline gives CDR1 MNHEY, CDR2 SVGAGI. V lost 4 bases, J lost 2 bases, and 6 bases stayed unmatched. This CDR3 region has 15 residues. Here the CDR3 DNA reads TGTGCCAGCAGTTTCGACAGGGAGAACACAGATACGCAGTATTTT. It encodes CASSFDRENTDTQYF.